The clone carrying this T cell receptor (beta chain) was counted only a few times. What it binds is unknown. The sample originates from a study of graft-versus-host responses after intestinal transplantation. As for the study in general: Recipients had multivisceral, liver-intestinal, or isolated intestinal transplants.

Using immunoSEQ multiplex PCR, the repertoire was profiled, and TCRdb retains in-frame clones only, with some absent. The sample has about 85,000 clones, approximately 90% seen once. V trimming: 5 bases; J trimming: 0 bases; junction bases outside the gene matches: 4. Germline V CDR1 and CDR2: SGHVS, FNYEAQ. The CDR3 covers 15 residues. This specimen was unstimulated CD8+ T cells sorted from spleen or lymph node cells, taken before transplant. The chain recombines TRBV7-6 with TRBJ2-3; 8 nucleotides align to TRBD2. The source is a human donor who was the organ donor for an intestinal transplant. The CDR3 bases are TGTGCCAGCAGCCTCGGGGGGGCTAGCACAGATACGCAGTATTTT. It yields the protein CASSLGGASTDTQYF.